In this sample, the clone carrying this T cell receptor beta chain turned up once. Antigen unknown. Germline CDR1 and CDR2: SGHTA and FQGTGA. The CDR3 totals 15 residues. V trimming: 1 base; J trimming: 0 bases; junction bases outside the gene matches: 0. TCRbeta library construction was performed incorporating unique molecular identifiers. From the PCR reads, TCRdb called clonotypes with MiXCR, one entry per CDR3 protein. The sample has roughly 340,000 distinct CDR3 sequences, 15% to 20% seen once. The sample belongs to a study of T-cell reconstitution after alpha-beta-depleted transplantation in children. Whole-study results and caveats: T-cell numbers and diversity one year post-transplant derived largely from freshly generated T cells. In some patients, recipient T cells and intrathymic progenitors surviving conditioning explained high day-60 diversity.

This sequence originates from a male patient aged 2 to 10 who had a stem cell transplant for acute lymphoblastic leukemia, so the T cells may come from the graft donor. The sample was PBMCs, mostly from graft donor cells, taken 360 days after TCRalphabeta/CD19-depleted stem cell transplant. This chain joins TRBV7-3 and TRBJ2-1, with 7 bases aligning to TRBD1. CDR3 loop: CASSLRDSSYNEQFF. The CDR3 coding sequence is TGTGCCAGCAGCTTAAGGGACAGCTCCTACAATGAGCAGTTCTTC.